Detailed here is one T cell receptor (beta chain). This record belongs to a study of T cells expressing NK-cell markers. From its re-call of the 5' RACE reads, TCRdb lists each CDR3 protein once, without DNA. This sample's table reports about 150,000 distinct CDR3 sequences. This CDR3 spans 14 amino acids. Germline CDR1 and CDR2: LNHDA and SQIVND (reference sequence). The genes are TRBV19 and TRBJ1-5; the TRBD1 assignment by TCRdb is unverifiable without DNA. The TCR was taken from a woman between 45 and 65 years old in good health. Specimen: blood T cells: a sorted CD56 or NKG2C T cell subset, CD4+ or CD8+ T cells, or bulk PBMC T cells (not recorded which). The CDR3 region is CASRRQGLEQPQHF.